This TCR beta chain was identified during a study of blood T cell repertoires in COVID-19 (dated by TCRdb to between 2020 and 2021). Study-wide context: Samples from collaborators originated in the United States, Italy and Spain and spanned both the acute and convalescent phases of COVID-19. The samples were drawn from two sources: the first 160 participants of the ongoing ImmuneRACE study, and 1,000 to 1,500 subjects contributed by 6 global collaborators. HLA class I and class II types, where available, came from metadata supplied by the sample provider rather than from assay-based typing. A freely available public database, intended as a resource for researchers studying the immune response to SARS-CoV-2, is where the repertoires were released. Nearly every sample came with metadata listing a de-identified subject ID, COVID-19 status, age in years and sex. Subjects who had been exposed to COVID-19, were actively infected with it, or had recovered from it provided the deeply sampled blood TCRbeta repertoires that made up the dataset. The prospective study material was composed of cDNA or gDNA derived from T cells, B-cell-depleted T cells, or PBMCs. Study-level results and caveats: Clinical and demographic metadata were provided uncurated, with the amount varying by source and participant.

The immunoSEQ Assay, a bias-controlled multiplex PCR, was used to amplify TCRbeta CDR3 regions from genomic DNA. The paper's data handling went like this. Nucleated cell counts per sample were estimated from amplification of reference gene primers within the assay. Sequence reads were collapsed and filtered to measure the absolute abundance of every unique TCRbeta CDR3 rearrangement. For each sample, productive Simpson clonality was calculated as the square root of Simpson's diversity index across productive rearrangements. This is the immuneACCESS table as TCRdb keeps it, with only in-frame sequences that have V and J called. A part of the clones is gone; compared with another copy, unresolved V genes explain less than half, and the rest is unexplained. V and J calls and clone size are given by that table; D and trimming were obtained from the DNA. Counted in this sample were roughly 250,000 clones; about nine tenths of them appeared once. The ten largest clonotypes hold just over 7% of the sample.

Another Seattle source contributed samples from volunteer blood donors who had recovered from COVID-19. Each collaborating institution followed its own protocols to collect whole blood in K2EDTA tubes. For TCRbeta analysis, collaborators shipped samples in one of three forms: frozen whole blood, isolated PBMCs, or DNA extracted from either of those sample types. Looking up the germline V gene (reference sequence) yields CDR1 MNHEY and CDR2 SMNVEV. The CDR3 holds 14 amino acids from the cysteine to the phenylalanine. The read is trimmed to its CDR3 DNA, 42 bases read in frame from base 1. After removal of 5 bases from V and 4 bases from J, the junction retains 1 base not matched to a gene. A word on this clone: What this receptor recognizes is not known. No base quality values were provided; no much bigger clone lies one nucleotide off.

The receptor chain draws on TRBV27 and TRBJ2-2; the central 10 bases match TRBD1. The clonotype originates from a man in his sixties who had recovered from COVID-19. Sample: peripheral blood. CDR3 region: CASSRTGGTGELFF. Read as DNA, the sequence is TGTGCCAGCAGTCGGACAGGGGGCACCGGGGAGCTGTTTTTT.